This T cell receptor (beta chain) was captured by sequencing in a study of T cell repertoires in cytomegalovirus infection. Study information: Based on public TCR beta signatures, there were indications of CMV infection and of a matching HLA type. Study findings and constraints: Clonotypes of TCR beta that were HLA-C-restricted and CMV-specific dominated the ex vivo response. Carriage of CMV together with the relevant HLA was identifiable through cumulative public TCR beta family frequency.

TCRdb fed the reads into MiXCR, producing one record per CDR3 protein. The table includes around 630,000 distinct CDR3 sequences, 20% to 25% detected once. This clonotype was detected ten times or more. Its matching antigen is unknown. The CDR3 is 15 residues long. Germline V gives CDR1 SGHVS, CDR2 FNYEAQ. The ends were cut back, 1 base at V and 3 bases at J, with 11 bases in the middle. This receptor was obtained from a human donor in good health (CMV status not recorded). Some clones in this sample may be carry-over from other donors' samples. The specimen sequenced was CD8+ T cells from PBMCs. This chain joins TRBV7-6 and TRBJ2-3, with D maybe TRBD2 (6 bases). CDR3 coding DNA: TGTGCCAGCAGCTTAGGAAGCGGGCTAACAGATACGCAGTATTTT. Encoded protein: CASSLGSGLTDTQYF.